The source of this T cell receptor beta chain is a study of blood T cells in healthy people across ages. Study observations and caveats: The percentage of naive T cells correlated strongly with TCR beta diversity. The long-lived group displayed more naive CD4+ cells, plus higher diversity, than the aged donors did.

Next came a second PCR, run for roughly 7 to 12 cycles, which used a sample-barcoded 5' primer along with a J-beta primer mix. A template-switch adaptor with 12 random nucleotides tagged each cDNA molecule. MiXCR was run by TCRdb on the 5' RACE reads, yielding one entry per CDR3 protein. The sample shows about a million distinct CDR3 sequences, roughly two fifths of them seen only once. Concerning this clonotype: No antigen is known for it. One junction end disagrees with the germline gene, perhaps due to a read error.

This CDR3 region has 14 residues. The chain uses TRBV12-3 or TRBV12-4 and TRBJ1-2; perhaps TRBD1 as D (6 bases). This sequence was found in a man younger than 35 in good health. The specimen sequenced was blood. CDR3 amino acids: CAGSFVQGIDGYTF. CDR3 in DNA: TGTGCCGGCAGTTTTGTCCAGGGGATCGATGGCTACACCTTC.